This entry is about one T cell receptor beta chain. Profiling relied on immunoSEQ multiplex PCR, and the TCRdb table lists in-frame clones only, not all of them. Of 97,000 or so clones in the sample, 90% to 95% were seen once. The data originate from a study of siplizumab effects on memory and regulatory T cells. V gave up 2 bases and J gave up 0 bases, with 14 bases separating them. The CDR3 extends over 18 amino acids. Germline lookup yields CDR1 MGHDK and CDR2 SYGVNS. The receptor was isolated from a human donor in good health. J is TRBJ2-6 and V is TRBV25-1; D not certain. What was sequenced was CD4+ T cells sorted from blood. CDR3 nucleotides: TGTGCCAGCAGTGAAGACGTCGTGGCTTACTCTGGGGCCAACGTCCTGACTTTC. This encodes CASSEDVVAYSGANVLTF.